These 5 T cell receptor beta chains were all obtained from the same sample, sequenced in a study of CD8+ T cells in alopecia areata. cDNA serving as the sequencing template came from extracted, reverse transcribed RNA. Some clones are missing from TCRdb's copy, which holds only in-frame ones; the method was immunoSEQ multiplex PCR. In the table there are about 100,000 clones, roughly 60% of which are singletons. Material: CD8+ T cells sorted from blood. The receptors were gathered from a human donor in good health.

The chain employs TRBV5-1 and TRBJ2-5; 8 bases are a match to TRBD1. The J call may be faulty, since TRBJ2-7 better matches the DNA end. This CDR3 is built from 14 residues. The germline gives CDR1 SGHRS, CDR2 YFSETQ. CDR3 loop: CASSVRGLTYEQYF. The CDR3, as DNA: TGCGCCAGCAGCGTCAGGGGGCTCACCTACGAGCAGTACTTC.

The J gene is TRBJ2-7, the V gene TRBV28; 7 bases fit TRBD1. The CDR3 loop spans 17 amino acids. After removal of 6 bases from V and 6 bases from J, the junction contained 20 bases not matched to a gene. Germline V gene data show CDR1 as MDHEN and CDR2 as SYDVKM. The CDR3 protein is CASSTSGQRGSYSEQYF. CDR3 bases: TGTGCCAGCAGCACCTCGGGACAGCGAGGGTCTTATAGCGAGCAGTACTTC.

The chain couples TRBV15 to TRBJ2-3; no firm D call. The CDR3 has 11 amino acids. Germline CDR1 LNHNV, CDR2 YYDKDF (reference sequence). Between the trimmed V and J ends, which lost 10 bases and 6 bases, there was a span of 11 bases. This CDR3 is CAISSRDTQYF. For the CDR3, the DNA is TGTGCCATCAGTAGCAGGGATACGCAGTATTTT.

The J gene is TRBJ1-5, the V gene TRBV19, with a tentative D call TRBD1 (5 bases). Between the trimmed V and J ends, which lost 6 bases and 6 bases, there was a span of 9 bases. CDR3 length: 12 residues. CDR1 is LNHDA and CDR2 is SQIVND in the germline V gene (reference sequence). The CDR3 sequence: CASRLGGQPQHF. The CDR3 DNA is TGTGCCAGTAGATTGGGGGGTCAGCCCCAGCATTTT.

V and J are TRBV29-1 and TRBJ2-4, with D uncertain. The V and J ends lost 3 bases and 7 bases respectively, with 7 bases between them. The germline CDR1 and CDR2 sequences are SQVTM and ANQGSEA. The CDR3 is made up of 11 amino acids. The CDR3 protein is CSVDSGNIQYF. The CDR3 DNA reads TGCAGCGTTGACTCCGGGAACATTCAGTACTTC.